This T cell receptor (beta chain) is from a study of blood T cell repertoires in COVID-19. Study in general: Samples representing acute and convalescent COVID-19 were sourced from the United States, Italy and Spain. PBMCs, B-cell-depleted T cells, or T cells were the source of the cDNA or gDNA that made up the material.

With 1 base clipped from V and 2 bases from J, the junction kept 8 bases outside the gene matches. CDR3 length: 16 residues. Per germline, CDR1 MGHRA and CDR2 YSYEKL. Participant-given clinical history determined each cohort assignment. In the source study's methods: Reference gene primers were amplified, and this amplification served to estimate nucleated cell counts. This table comes from immunoSEQ multiplex PCR, and its TCRdb copy is limited to in-frame clones, with some not included. That table is the source of V, J and clone size, and D and trimming were worked out from the DNA. The data show about 180,000 clones, roughly 87% seen once.

The sequence was obtained from a human donor with acute COVID-19. The donor label of this sample is uncertain. The chain uses TRBV4-1 and TRBJ2-7; TRBD2 matches 7 bases. The specimen sequenced was PBMCs or T cells enriched from blood (not recorded which). CDR3 sequence: CASSQGGGRGAYEQYF. In nucleotides, the CDR3 is TGCGCCAGCAGCCAAGGGGGGGGACGGGGAGCCTACGAGCAGTACTTC.